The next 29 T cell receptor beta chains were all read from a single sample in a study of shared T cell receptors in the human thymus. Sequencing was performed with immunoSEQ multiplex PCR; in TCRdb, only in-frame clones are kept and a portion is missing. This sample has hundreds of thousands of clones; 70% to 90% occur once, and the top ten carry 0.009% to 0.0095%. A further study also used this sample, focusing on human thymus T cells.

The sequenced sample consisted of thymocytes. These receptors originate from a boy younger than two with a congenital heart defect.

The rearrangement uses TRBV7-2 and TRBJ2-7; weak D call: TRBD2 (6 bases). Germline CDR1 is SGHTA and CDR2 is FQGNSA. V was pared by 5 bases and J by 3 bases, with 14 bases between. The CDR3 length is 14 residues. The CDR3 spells CASSRRALVYEQYF. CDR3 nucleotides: TGTGCCAGCAGCCGGAGGGCCCTCGTCTACGAGCAGTACTTC.

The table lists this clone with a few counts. For the CDR3, the DNA is TGTGCCAGCAGCTTAGGCGACAAACCCTCATCCTACGAGCAGTACTTC. It encodes CASSLGDKPSSYEQYF. This sequence joins TRBV7-2 and TRBJ2-7; D is ambiguous. The CDR3 extends over 16 amino acids. Germline CDR1 SGHTA, CDR2 FQGNSA. Trimming stripped 1 base from V and 1 base from J, with 14 bases between.

CDR3 protein: CASSIRQGAYGYTF. CDR3 coding DNA: TGTGCCAGTAGCATACGACAGGGGGCATATGGCTACACCTTC. The rearrangement joins TRBV19 to TRBJ1-2; 10 bases are a match to TRBD1. CDR1 and CDR2 from the germline V gene are LNHDA and SQIVND (reference sequence). CDR3 length: 14 residues. Trimming removed 6 bases from V and 5 bases from J; junction bases left unmatched: 6.

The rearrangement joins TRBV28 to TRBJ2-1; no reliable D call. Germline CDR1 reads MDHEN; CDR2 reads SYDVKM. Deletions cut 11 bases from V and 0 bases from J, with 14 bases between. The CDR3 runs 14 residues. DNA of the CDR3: TGTGCCGTCCGCAATTCGGGCTCCTACAATGAGCAGTTCTTC. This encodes CAVRNSGSYNEQFF.

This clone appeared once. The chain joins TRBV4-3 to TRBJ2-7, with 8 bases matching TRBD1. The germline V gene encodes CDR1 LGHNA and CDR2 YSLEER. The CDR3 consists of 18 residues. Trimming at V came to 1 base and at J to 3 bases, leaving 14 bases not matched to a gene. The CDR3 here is CASSQGGGGVTGGYEQYF. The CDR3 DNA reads TGCGCCAGCAGCCAAGGAGGAGGAGGGGTTACAGGGGGCTACGAGCAGTACTTC.

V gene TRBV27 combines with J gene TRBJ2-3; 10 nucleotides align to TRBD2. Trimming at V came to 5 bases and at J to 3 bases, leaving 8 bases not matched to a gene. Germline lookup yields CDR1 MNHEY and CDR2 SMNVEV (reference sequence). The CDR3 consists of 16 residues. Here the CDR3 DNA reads TGTGCCAGCAGTCCCCTAGGTAGCGGGAGGACAGATACGCAGTATTTT. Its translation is CASSPLGSGRTDTQYF.

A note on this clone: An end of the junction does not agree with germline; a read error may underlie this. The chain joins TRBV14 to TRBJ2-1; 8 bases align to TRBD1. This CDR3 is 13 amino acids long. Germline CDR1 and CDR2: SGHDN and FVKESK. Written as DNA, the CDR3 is TGTGCCAGCAGCCAAAAGTTCGGGACAGGTAGAATCTTC. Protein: CASSQKFGTGRIF.

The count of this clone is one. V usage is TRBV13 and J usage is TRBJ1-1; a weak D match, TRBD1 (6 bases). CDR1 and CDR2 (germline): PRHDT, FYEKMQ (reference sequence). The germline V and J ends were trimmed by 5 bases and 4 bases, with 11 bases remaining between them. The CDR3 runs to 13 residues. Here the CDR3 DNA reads TGTGCCAGCAGCGCCATCAGGGGCACTGAAGCTTTCTTT. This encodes CASSAIRGTEAFF.

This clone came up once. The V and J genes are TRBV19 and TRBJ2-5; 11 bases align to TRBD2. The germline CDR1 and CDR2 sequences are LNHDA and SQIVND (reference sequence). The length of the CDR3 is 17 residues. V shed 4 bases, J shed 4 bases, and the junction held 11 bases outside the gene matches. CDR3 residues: CASSKTGTSGIAETQYF. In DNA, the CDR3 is TGTGCCAGTAGTAAAACTGGGACTAGCGGTATAGCAGAGACCCAGTACTTC.

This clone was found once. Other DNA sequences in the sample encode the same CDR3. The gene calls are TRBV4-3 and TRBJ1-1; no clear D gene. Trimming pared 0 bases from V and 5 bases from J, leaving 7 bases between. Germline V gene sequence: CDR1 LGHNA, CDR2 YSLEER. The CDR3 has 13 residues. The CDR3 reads CASSQDGGTEAFF. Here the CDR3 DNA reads TGCGCCAGCAGCCAAGATGGAGGAACTGAAGCTTTCTTT.

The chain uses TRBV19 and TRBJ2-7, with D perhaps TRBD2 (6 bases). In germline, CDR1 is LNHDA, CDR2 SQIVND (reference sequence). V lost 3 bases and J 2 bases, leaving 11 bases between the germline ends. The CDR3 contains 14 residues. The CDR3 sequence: CASSMGGAPYEQYF. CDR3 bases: TGTGCCAGTAGTATGGGAGGCGCCCCCTACGAGCAGTACTTC.

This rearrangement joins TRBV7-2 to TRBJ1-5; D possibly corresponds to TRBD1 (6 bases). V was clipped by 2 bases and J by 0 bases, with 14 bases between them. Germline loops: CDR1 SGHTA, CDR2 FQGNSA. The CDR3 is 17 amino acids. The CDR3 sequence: CASSLTGTPYSNQPQHF. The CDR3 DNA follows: TGTGCCAGCAGCTTAACAGGGACCCCCTATAGCAATCAGCCCCAGCATTTT.

DNA of the CDR3: TGTGCCAGCTCACCTCCGACTAGCGTCACCGGGGAGCTGTTTTTT. Translated: CASSPPTSVTGELFF. The chain links TRBV18 to TRBJ2-2; 8 nucleotides align to TRBD2. Trimming took 3 bases from V and 4 from J; bases not matched to a gene: 4. The CDR3 sequence is 15 residues long. Germline V CDR1 and CDR2: KGHSH, LQKENI.

CDR3 amino acids: CASSFYPRGGSNRPLSGANVLTF. CDR3 nucleotide sequence: TGTGCCAGCAGTTTTTATCCGCGGGGAGGGAGTAACCGTCCCCTCTCTGGGGCCAACGTCCTGACTTTC. V and J are TRBV27 and TRBJ2-6; 7 nucleotides align to TRBD2. The CDR3 sequence is 23 residues long. The germline V gene encodes CDR1 MNHEY and CDR2 SMNVEV (reference sequence). V shed 3 bases and J 0 bases; nucleotides not matched to a gene: 23.

CDR3 region: CASSYWTGGLFF. The CDR3 nucleotides read TGTGCCAGCAGTTACTGGACAGGGGGACTGTTTTTT. The chain joins TRBV6-6 to TRBJ1-4; the match to TRBD1 covers 10 bases. The ends lost 1 base at V and 13 bases at J; junction bases unmatched: 0. The CDR3 is 12 residues long. Germline CDR1 reads MNHNY; CDR2 reads SVGAGI (reference sequence).

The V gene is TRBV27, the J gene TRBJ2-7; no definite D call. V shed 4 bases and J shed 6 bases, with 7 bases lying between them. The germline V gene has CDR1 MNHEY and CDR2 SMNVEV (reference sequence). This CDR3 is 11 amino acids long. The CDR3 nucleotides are TGTGCCAGCAGTTCCCCCAGCGAGCAGTACTTC. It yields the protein CASSSPSEQYF.

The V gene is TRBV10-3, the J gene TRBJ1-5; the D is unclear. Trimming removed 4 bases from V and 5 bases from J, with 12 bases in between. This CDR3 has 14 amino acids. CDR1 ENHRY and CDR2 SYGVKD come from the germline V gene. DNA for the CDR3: TGTGCCATCAGTGGCGGAAAACCGGATCAGCCCCAGCATTTT. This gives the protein CAISGGKPDQPQHF.

CDR3 sequence: CASSLGLAGYYEQYF. DNA for the CDR3: TGTGCCAGCAGTTTAGGACTAGCGGGGTACTACGAGCAGTACTTC. The V call is TRBV28, the J call TRBJ2-7, with 12 bases matching TRBD2. Germline CDR1 reads MDHEN; CDR2 reads SYDVKM. This CDR3 has 15 residues. Trimming at V came to 2 bases and at J to 3 bases, leaving 2 bases not matched to a gene.

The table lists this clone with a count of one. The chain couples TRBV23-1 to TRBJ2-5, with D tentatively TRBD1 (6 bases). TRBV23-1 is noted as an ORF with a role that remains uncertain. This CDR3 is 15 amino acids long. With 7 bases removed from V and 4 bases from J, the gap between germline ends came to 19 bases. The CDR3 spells CASTSTGCKLETQYF. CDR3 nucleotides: TGCGCCAGCACTTCGACAGGCTGTAAACTAGAGACCCAGTACTTC.

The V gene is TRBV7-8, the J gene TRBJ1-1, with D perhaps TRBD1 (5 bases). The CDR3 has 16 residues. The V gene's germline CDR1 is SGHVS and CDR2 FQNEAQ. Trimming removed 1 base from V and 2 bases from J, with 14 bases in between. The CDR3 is CASSLVGDGDNTEAFF. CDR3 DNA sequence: TGTGCCAGCAGCTTAGTAGGGGATGGAGACAACACTGAAGCTTTCTTT. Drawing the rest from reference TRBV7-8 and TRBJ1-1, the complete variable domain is GAGVSQSPRYKVAKRGQDVALRCDPISGHVSLFWYQQALGQGPEFLTYFQNEAQLDKSGLPSDRFFAERPEGSVSTLKIQRTQQEDSAVYLCASSLVGDGDNTEAFFGQGTRLTVV.

The CDR3 reads CSAMERAGNEQYF. CDR3 in DNA: TGCAGCGCAATGGAGCGGGCTGGCAACGAGCAGTACTTC. J is TRBJ2-7 and V is TRBV29-1, with D possibly matching TRBD2 (6 bases). The CDR3 totals 13 residues. Trimming shortened V by 7 bases and J by 5 bases, and 18 bases separated the two germline ends. From germline, CDR1 is SQVTM and CDR2 ANQGSEA.

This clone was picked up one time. CDR3 loop: CASSLEGLNIQYF. The CDR3 DNA follows: TGTGCCAGCAGCTTGGAGGGGCTAAACATTCAGTACTTC. The rearrangement joins TRBV5-6 to TRBJ2-4, with TRBD1 as a possible D gene (5 bases). Germline-derived CDR1 and CDR2 are SGHDT and YYEEEE. V was trimmed by 0 bases and J by 6 bases, leaving 7 bases between them. The CDR3 loop spans 13 amino acids.

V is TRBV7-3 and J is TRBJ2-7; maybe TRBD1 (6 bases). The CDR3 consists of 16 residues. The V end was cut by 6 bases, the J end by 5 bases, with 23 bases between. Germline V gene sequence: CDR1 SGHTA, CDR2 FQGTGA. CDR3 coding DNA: TGTGCCAGCAGTCAATACGGAGGAAGGGGGTTGAACGAGCAGTACTTC. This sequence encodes CASSQYGGRGLNEQYF.

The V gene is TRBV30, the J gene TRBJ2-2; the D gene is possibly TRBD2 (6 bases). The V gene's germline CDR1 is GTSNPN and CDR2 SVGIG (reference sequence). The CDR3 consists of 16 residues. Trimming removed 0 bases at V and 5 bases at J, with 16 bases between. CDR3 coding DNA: TGTGCCTGGAGTGTAGGTGGGGCGGGAAGGACCGGGGAGCTGTTTTTT. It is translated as CAWSVGGAGRTGELFF.

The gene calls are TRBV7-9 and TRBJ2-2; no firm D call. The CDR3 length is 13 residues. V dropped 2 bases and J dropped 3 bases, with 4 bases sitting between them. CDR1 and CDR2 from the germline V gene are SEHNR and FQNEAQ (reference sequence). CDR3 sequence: CASSLRDTGELFF. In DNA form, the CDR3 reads TGTGCCAGCAGCTTACGGGACACCGGGGAGCTGTTTTTT. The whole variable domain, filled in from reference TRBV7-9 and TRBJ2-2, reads DTGVSQNPRHKITKRGQNVTFRCDPISEHNRLYWYRQTLGQGPEFLTYFQNEAQLEKSRLLSDRFSAERPKGSFSTLEIQRTEQGDSAMYLCASSLRDTGELFFGEGSRLTVL.

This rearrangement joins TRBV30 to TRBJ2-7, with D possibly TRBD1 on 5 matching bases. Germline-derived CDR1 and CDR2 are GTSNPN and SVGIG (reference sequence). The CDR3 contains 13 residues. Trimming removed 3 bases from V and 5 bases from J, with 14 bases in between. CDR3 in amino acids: CAWSPSRTHEQYF. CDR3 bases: TGTGCCTGGAGCCCGTCTCGGACACACGAGCAGTACTTC.

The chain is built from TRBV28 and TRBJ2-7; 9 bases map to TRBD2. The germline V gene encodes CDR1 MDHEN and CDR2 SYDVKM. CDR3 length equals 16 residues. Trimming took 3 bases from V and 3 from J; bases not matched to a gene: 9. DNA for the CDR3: TGTGCCAGCAGTTTCCCATCCGGCGGGGGGGGCTACGAGCAGTACTTC. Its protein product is CASSFPSGGGGYEQYF.

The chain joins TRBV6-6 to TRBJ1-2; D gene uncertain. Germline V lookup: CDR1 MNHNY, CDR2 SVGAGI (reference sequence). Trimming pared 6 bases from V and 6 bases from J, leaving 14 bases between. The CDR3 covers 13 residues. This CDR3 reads CASSRHSRNGYTF. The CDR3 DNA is TGTGCCAGCAGCCGACATTCCCGCAATGGCTACACCTTC.

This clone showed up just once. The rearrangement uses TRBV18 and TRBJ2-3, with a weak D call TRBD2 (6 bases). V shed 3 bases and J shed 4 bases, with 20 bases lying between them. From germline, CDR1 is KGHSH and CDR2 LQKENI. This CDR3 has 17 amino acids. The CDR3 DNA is TGTGCCAGCTCACCGGGGGTCCGGGGGTCGGGCCCAGATACGCAGTATTTT. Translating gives CASSPGVRGSGPDTQYF.